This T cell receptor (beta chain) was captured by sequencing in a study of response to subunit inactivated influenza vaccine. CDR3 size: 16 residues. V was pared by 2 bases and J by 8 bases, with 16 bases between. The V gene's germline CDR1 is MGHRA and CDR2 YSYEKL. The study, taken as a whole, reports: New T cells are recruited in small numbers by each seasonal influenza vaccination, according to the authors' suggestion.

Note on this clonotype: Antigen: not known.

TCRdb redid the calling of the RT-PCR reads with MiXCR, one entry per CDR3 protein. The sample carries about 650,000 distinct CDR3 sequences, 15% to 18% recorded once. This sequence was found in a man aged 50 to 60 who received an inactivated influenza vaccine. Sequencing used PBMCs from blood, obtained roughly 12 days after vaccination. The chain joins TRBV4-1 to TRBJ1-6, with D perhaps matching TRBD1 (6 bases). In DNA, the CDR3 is TGCGCCAGCAGCCAATTACAGGGACCTTTAGATTCACCCCTCCACTTT. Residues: CASSQLQGPLDSPLHF.